Listed below are T cell receptor beta chains from one sample, sequenced in a study of tumor-infiltrating lymphocytes in glioblastoma multiforme. A single record per CDR3 protein comes from TCRdb applying MiXCR to the multiplex PCR reads. The data hold about 15,000 distinct CDR3 sequences, with around 70% observed a single time. The sequenced material came from brain tumor tissue. The origin of the receptors is a male donor with glioblastoma. The CDR3 runs from the conserved cysteine through the conserved F or W. The D gene is left open where the match is weak. The size of a clone is reported for some rows only, either as once, few or many, or as a class for expanded clones.

>-|TRBJ2-2|TRBV11-2|TRBD2
CASSLDLERGASTGELFF
TGTGCCAGCAGCTTAGATCTGGAGCGGGGGGCCTCAACCGGGGAGCTGTTTTTT
>few|TRBJ2-5|TRBV11-3|TRBD2
CASSTSGGGGETQYF
TGTGCCAGCAGTACCTCCGGCGGGGGAGGAGAGACCCAGTACTTC
>few|TRBJ1-4|TRBV28|-
CASSFHSPNEKLFF
TGTGCCAGCAGTTTCCACAGCCCTAATGAAAAACTGTTTTTC
>-|TRBJ2-1|TRBV29-1|-
CSAGGRQGGNKQFF
TGCAGCGCTGGGGGGCGGCAGGGTGGCAATAAGCAGTTCTTC
>-|TRBJ2-3|TRBV5-8|TRBD2
CASSEGTSGGWDTQYF
TGTGCCAGCAGCGAAGGGACTAGCGGTGGTTGGGATACGCAGTATTTT
>-|TRBJ1-1|TRBV11-1|-
CASSLEYGTPGGTEAFF
TGTGCCAGCAGCTTAGAGTACGGGACACCTGGGGGCACTGAAGCTTTCTTT
>-|TRBJ2-3|TRBV11-2|-
CASVHGPTQYF
TGTGCCAGCGTCCACGGTCCTACGCAGTATTTT
>-|TRBJ2-5|TRBV29-1|TRBD1
CSAGQGGETQYF
TGCAGCGCCGGACAGGGGGGAGAGACCCAGTACTTC
>few|TRBJ2-4|TRBV27|-
CASSYIIPVPYAKNIQYF
TGTGCAAGCAGTTACATAATACCTGTTCCGTACGCCAAAAACATTCAGTACTTC
>-|TRBJ2-7|TRBV6-1|TRBD1
CASSVGTGVSEQYF
TGTGCCAGCAGTGTGGGAACAGGGGTTAGCGAGCAGTACTTC
>-|TRBJ2-3|TRBV20-1|-
CSARKASATDTQYF
TGCAGTGCTAGAAAGGCTAGCGCTACAGATACGCAGTATTTT
>-|TRBJ2-2|TRBV11-1|-
CASSLMARDSGELLF
TGTGCCAGCAGCTTGATGGCGAGGGACAGCGGGGAGCTGTTGTTT
>-|TRBJ2-3|TRBV5-4|-
CASRPMPSTDTQYF
TGTGCCAGCCGCCCAATGCCTAGCACAGATACGCAGTATTTT